Sequencing of this TCR beta chain was carried out in a study of molecular identifiers for immune sequencing clone quantification. Regarding the study as a whole: Highly expanded clone sizes could end up underestimated if a barcode were shared by identical TCR molecules.

Methods described previously were used for bulk TCR libraries, and listed TCR primers were applied. One entry per CDR3 protein, called by TCRdb with MiXCR from the PCR reads. Of around 470,000 distinct CDR3 sequences listed, about 26% are singletons. A few counts support this clonotype. Antigen specificity is unknown. V was pared by 0 bases and J by 4 bases, with 13 bases between. This CDR3 is 17 amino acids long. CDR1 is LGHNA and CDR2 is YSLEER in the germline V gene. This sequence originates from a human donor in good health. Some libraries in this study had Jurkat cell RNA spiked in. The rearrangement joins TRBV4-3 to TRBJ1-6; D ambiguous. Material: naive CD8+ T cells from blood, with Jurkat cell RNA spiked in. Described subset: FACS-sorted CD8+CD4-CCR7+CD45RA+ naive T cells. The CDR3 DNA reads TGCGCCAGCAGCCAAGATAGGTCAACCCCTTATAATTCACCCCTCCACTTT. It is translated as CASSQDRSTPYNSPLHF.